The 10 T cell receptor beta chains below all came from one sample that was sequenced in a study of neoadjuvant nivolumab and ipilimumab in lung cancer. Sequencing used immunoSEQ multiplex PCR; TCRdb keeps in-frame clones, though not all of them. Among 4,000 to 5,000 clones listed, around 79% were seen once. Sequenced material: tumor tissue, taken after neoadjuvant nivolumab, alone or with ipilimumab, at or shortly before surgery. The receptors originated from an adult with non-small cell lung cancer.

The CDR3 bases are TGTGCCAGCAGCCACCAATCGGGGGGAAGGACTGAAGCTTTCTTT. Protein sequence: CASSHQSGGRTEAFF. The chain carries TRBV6-5 and TRBJ1-1; D may be TRBD1 (5 bases). Trimming removed 6 bases at V and 5 bases at J, with 19 bases between. The V gene's germline CDR1 is MNHEY and CDR2 SVGAGI. The CDR3 sequence is 15 residues long.

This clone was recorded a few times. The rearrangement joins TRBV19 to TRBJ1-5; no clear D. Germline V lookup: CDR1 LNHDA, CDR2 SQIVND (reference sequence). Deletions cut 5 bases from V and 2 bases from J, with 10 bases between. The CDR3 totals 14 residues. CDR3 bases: TGTGCCAGTAGTTCCCAGTACGGCAATCAGCCCCAGCATTTT. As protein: CASSSQYGNQPQHF.

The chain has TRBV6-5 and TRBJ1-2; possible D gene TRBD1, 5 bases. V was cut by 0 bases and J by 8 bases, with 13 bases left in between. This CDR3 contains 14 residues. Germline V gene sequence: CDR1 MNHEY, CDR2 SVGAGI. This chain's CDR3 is CASSYSRRWGGYTF. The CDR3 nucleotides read TGTGCCAGCAGTTACTCGCGAAGGTGGGGCGGCTACACCTTC.

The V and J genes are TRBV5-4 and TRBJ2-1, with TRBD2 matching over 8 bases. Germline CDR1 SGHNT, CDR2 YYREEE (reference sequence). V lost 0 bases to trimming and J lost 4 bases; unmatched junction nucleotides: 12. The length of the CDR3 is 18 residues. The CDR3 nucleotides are TGTGCCAGCAGCTTGGAATTCGAGCGGGGGCTAACGTACAATGAGCAGTTCTTC. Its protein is CASSLEFERGLTYNEQFF.

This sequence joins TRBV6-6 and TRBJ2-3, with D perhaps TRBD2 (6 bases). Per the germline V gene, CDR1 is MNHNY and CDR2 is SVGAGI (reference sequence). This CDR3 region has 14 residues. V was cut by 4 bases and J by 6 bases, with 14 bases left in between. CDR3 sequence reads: CASSSRGGIDTQYF. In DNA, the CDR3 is TGTGCCAGCAGTTCCCGGGGAGGTATCGATACGCAGTATTTT.

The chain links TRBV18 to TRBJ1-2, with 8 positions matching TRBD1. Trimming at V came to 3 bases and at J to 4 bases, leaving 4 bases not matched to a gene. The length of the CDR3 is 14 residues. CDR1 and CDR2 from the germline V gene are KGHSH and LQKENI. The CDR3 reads CASSPDRDGYGYTF. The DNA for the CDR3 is TGTGCCAGCTCACCGGACAGGGATGGCTATGGCTACACCTTC.

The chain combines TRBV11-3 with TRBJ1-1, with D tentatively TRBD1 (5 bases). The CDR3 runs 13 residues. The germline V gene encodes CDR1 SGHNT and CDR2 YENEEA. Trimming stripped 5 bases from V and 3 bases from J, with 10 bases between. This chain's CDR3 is CASSPQTDTEAFF. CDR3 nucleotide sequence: TGTGCCAGCAGCCCCCAGACAGACACTGAAGCTTTCTTT. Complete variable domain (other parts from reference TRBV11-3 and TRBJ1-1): EAGVVQSPRYKIIEKKQPVAFWCNPISGHNTLYWYLQNLGQGPELLIRYENEEAVDDSQLPKDRFSAERLKGVDSTLKIQPAELGDSAVYLCASSPQTDTEAFFGQGTRLTVV.

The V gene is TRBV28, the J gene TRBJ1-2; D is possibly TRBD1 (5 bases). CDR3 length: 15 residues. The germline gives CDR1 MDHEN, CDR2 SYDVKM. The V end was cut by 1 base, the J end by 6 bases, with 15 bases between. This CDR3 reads CASSLLGREKDGYTF. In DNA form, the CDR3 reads TGTGCCAGCAGTTTATTGGGCAGGGAAAAGGATGGCTACACCTTC.

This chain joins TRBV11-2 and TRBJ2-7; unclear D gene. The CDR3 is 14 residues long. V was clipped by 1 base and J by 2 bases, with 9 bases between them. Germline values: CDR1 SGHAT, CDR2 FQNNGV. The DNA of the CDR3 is TGTGCCAGCAGCTTAGGTGACGGACCCTACGAGCAGTACTTC. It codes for CASSLGDGPYEQYF.

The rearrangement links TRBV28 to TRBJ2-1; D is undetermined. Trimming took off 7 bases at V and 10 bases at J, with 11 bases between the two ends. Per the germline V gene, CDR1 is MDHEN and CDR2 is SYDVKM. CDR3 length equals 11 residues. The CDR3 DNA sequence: TGTGCCAGCACCGAGGACGGAGAGCAGTTCTTC. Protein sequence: CASTEDGEQFF.